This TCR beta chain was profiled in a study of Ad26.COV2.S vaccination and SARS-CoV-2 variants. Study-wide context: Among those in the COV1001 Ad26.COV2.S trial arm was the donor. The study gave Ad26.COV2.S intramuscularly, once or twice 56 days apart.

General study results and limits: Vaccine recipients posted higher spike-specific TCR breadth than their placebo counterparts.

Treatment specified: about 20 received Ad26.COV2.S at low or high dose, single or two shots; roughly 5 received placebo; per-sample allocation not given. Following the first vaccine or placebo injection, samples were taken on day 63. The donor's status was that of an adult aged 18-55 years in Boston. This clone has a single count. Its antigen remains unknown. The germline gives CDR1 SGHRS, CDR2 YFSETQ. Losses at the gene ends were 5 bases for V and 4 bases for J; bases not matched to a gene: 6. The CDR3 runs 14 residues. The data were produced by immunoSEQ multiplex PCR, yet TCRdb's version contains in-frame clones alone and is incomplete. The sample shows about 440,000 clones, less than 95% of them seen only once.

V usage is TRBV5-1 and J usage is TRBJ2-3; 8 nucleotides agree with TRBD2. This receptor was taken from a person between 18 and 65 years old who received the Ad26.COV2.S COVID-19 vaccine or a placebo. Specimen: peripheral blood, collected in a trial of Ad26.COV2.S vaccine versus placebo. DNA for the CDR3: TGCGCCAGCAGTTACAGCGGGAGTGCAGATACGCAGTATTTT. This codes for CASSYSGSADTQYF.